This T cell receptor (beta chain) was recovered during a study of shared clonotypes between healthy human individuals. Only in-frame clones appear in the TCRdb table, and some are missing; sequencing was by immunoSEQ multiplex PCR. Of about 530,000 clones detected, 90% to 97% appear once; the ten largest clones hold under 0.06%. CDR3 length: 15 amino acids. Looked up from germline, CDR1 is MRHNA and CDR2 is SNTAGT. Trimming shortened V by 2 bases and J by 0 bases, and 8 bases separated the two germline ends. The chain couples TRBV6-4 to TRBJ1-5; D gene uncertain. The origin of this receptor is a woman aged 25 to 39 in good health. Input material: naive CD4+ T cells sorted from blood. Subset defined: CD45RA+ positively selected. Here the CDR3 DNA reads TGTGCCAGCAGTGACCCCCCGGATAGCAATCAGCCCCAGCATTTT. Its translation: CASSDPPDSNQPQHF.